This TCR beta chain was sequenced for a study of prognosis after radiotherapy for stage I lung cancer (dated by TCRdb to 2020 to 2023). As for the study more broadly: Between April 2018 and 2019, approximately 18 stage I NSCLC patients were enrolled in Nanjing, China. No patient received concurrent therapy alongside SBRT. The cohort included under 15 men and several women, with a median age of approximately 76 years and a range of about 53 to 84 years. Distant metastases were developed by four of the 19 patients after SBRT, at a median of around seven months, whereas no significant progression was observed in the other 15 patients. All patients were considered medically inoperable, owing to comorbidities in about a dozen and refusal of surgery in over 5. Tumor histology was squamous cell carcinoma in seven or eight patients and adenocarcinoma in approximately 11. In 15 or so patients the disease was a newly diagnosed primary stage I lung tumor, whereas a few had oligometastatic NSCLC following surgical resection of the primary tumor. The study sequenced around 38 blood samples from about 20 patients, one before and one after SBRT per patient. This study profiled peripheral blood TCR beta repertoires from stage I NSCLC patients before and after stereotactic body radiotherapy and linked the repertoires to distant failure. SBRT was given in 3 to 5 fractions with a biologically effective dose of at least 100 Gy, using image-guided IMRT or VMAT.

All patients had node-negative disease on CT and PET/CT, and none had a history of other malignancies or prior chemotherapy or radiotherapy. At each of two time points, six milliliters of peripheral venous blood were collected into EDTA tubes. PBMCs were isolated by Ficoll-Paque Plus density-gradient centrifugation. Immediately after collection, samples were stored at -80 degrees C until analysis. This clonotype showed up many times. Its antigen remains unidentified. Qualities for individual bases were not recorded, and no much larger clone is one base off. Its CDR3 holds 15 amino acids, cysteine through phenylalanine. Just the 45-base CDR3 DNA is kept, in frame starting at base 1. V loses 0 bases, J loses 4 bases, and the germline ends lie 12 bases apart. Looking up the germline V gene yields CDR1 KGHDR and CDR2 SFDVKD. Two rounds of multiplex PCR were performed to amplify the TCR beta CDR3 region from genomic DNA. The first PCR round used primers specific to each TRBV and TRBJ gene, with sequences filed in Chinese patent CN105087789A. Universal primers were used in the second round of PCR. The Roche High Pure PCR Template Preparation Kit was used to extract genomic DNA from frozen PBMCs. Libraries were sequenced paired-end with 151 bp reads on an Illumina HiSeq 3000. The original pipeline was this. CutAdapt was used to discard raw reads that did not contain the multiplex PCR primer sequences. Using PEAR, the high-quality paired reads were merged into contigs. TRB V, D and J gene segments were assigned to each contig with MiXCR by alignment to reference sequences. CDR3 sequences were clustered by base quality and sequence similarity to remove sequencing errors. Shannon entropy normalized by the natural log of productive TCR sequence number was used as the measure of diversity. One minus Shannon entropy divided by the natural log of the number of unique clonotypes was used as the definition of clonality. Progression-free survival cut-offs for repertoire metrics were chosen using the Youden index of ROC curves, with analyses run in R 3.5.3. TCRdb trimmed public reads at Q25 via fastp, called clones via MiXCR and kept in-frame beta chains. Under each unique CDR3 protein, matching rows form one entry showing the most common genes and DNA. These V and J calls rely on TCRdb rather than the paper's analysis. The sample table contains over 50,000 distinct CDR3 sequences; only one count was recorded for roughly 35% of them. In total, the top ten clones hold about a tenth of the sample.

What the work shows at the level of the full study, not this receptor alone: TRBV and TRBJ usage frequencies reportedly varied with metastasis status, involving two V genes at baseline and 8 or 9 V and two J genes after SBRT. After SBRT, the number of unique TCR clones decreased (median approximately 10,000 before versus 6,000 to 7,000 after; Wilcoxon paired P=0.011). Tumor specificity of expanded TCR clones was not determined. Post-SBRT Shannon entropy and its change from baseline were lower in patients who developed distant metastases; baseline Shannon entropy was not associated with metastases. All reported P values were unadjusted for multiple comparisons. The small cohort and short follow-up limited the study, so independent validation of the findings is needed.

The chain is encoded by TRBV24-1 joined to TRBJ2-7; tentative D gene TRBD2, with 6 bases matching. The source was PBMCs, collected before or after stereotactic body radiation therapy (not recorded which). The clonotype comes from a donor over 45 with non-small cell lung cancer. CDR3 reads: CATSDLPEGGYEQYF. In nucleotides, the sequence is TGTGCCACCAGTGATTTGCCCGAGGGAGGATACGAGCAGTACTTC.